Below are 20 T cell receptor beta chains sequenced from a single sample in a study of CD8+CD57+ T cells in acquired aplastic anemia. CDR3 and TCR beta VDJ profiling relied on a genomic DNA template. TCRdb re-analysed the reads in MiXCR, keeping a single row per CDR3 protein. Of under 200,000 distinct CDR3 sequences listed, roughly 63% were seen once; the top ten hold around 45%. The sample comprised sorted CD4+, CD8+, or CD8+CD57+ T cells (not recorded which) from PBMCs. These receptors all stem from a human donor in good health.

The rearrangement uses TRBV2 and TRBJ2-1; 9 nucleotides agree with TRBD2. The V gene's germline CDR1 is SNHLY and CDR2 FYNNEI. Trimming removed 6 bases from V and 8 bases from J; junction bases left unmatched: 11. This CDR3 comprises 15 residues. The CDR3 protein is CASRDPGLARDEQFF. CDR3 in DNA: TGTGCCAGCAGGGATCCCGGACTAGCGAGGGATGAGCAGTTCTTC. The full variable domain, completed using reference TRBV2 and TRBJ2-1, is EPEVTQTPSHQVTQMGQEVILRCVPISNHLYFYWYRQILGQKVEFLVSFYNNEISEKSEIFDDQFSVERPDGSNFTLKIRSTKLEDSAMYFCASRDPGLARDEQFFGPGTRLTVL.

The gene calls are TRBV24-1 and TRBJ2-2; 7 bases agree with TRBD2. Per germline, CDR1 KGHDR and CDR2 SFDVKD. The CDR3 spans 15 residues. V was pared by 3 bases and J by 7 bases, with 7 bases of the junction left unmatched. In DNA form, the CDR3 reads TGTGCCACCAGTGATGCCGGACTAGTGGGCGGGGAGCTGTTTTTT. Translation gives CATSDAGLVGGELFF.

The rearrangement joins TRBV20-1 to TRBJ1-1, with D uncertain. The CDR3 consists of 12 residues. Germline V gene lookup returns CDR1 DFQATT and CDR2 SNEGSKA (reference sequence). V was shortened by 3 bases and J by 2 bases, with 7 bases between the two germline ends. The CDR3 spells CSASYINTEAFF. CDR3 coding DNA: TGCAGTGCTAGTTACATTAACACTGAAGCTTTCTTT.

Remarks on this clonotype: Compared with germline, one end of the junction differs, possibly owing to a read error. The V and J genes are TRBV6-4 and TRBJ2-7; TRBD1 matches 12 bases. The CDR3 totals 15 residues. The V gene's germline CDR1 is MRHNA and CDR2 SNTAGT. The CDR3 nucleotides are TGCGCCAGCAGTCCGGGACAGGGGGCACCTTACGAGCAGTACTTC. It yields the protein CASSPGQGAPYEQYF.

This clonotype occurred many times. CDR3 nucleotides: TGTGCCAGCAGTACCCACATGGTGAACACTGAAGCTTTCTTT. It codes for CASSTHMVNTEAFF. The rearrangement uses TRBV4-2 and TRBJ1-1; D not certain. Germline V CDR1 and CDR2: LGHNA, YNFKEQ. This CDR3 comprises 14 residues. Trimming took off 6 bases at V and 0 bases at J, with 11 bases between the two ends.

The chain combines TRBV19 with TRBJ1-1; D unclear. The CDR3 contains 13 residues. V was trimmed by 8 bases and J by 3 bases, leaving 13 bases between them. Germline CDR1 LNHDA, CDR2 SQIVND (reference sequence). This CDR3 reads CASYSPGYTEAFF. For the CDR3, the DNA is TGTGCCAGTTACTCCCCTGGGTACACTGAAGCTTTCTTT.

The V and J genes are TRBV6-4 and TRBJ2-3; 12 nucleotides match TRBD2. The CDR3 runs to 15 residues. The germline V gene has CDR1 MRHNA and CDR2 SNTAGT. V lost 5 bases, J lost 3 bases, and 3 bases stayed unmatched. In DNA, the CDR3 is TGTGCCAGCAGTACCGGGACTAGCGGGACAGATACGCAGTATTTT. It codes for CASSTGTSGTDTQYF.

The CDR3 region is CASTPGSRMEQYF. The CDR3 DNA reads TGTGCCAGTACTCCGGGCTCGAGGATGGAGCAGTACTTC. The V and J genes are TRBV7-8 and TRBJ2-7; D is unclear. The CDR3 has 13 amino acids. Per germline, CDR1 SGHVS and CDR2 FQNEAQ. V was trimmed by 9 bases and J by 7 bases, leaving 19 bases between them.

The chain joins TRBV7-9 to TRBJ2-7; tentatively, D is TRBD1 or TRBD2 (5 bases each). V lost 5 bases and J lost 2, with 13 bases in between. From germline, CDR1 is SEHNR and CDR2 FQNEAQ (reference sequence). This CDR3 has 14 amino acids. CDR3 protein: CASSHGGGAYEQYF. CDR3 DNA sequence: TGTGCCAGCAGCCATGGGGGTGGAGCCTACGAGCAGTACTTC.

The CDR3 sequence is CASRGQMNTEAFF. The CDR3 nucleotides are TGTGCCAGCAGAGGACAGATGAACACTGAAGCTTTCTTT. The rearrangement links TRBV2 to TRBJ1-1, with D maybe TRBD1 (6 bases). The V and J ends lost 6 bases and 0 bases respectively, with 8 bases between them. In germline, CDR1 is SNHLY, CDR2 FYNNEI. The CDR3 covers 13 residues.

This clonotype was counted many times. This rearrangement joins TRBV6-5 to TRBJ2-7; 12 bases are shared with TRBD2. This CDR3 has 15 residues. The ends lost 2 bases at V and 4 bases at J; junction bases unmatched: 3. Looked up from germline, CDR1 is MNHEY and CDR2 is SVGAGI. The CDR3 here is CASSYTGTSGYEQYF. CDR3 coding DNA: TGTGCCAGCAGTTACACGGGGACTAGCGGGTACGAGCAGTACTTC.

The V and J genes are TRBV15 and TRBJ2-1; D is ambiguous. Germline values: CDR1 LNHNV, CDR2 YYDKDF (reference sequence). The CDR3 length is 13 residues. V lost 8 bases and J lost 4, with 12 bases in between. CDR3 bases: TGTGCCACCGCCAGTCCCACGTACAATGAGCAGTTCTTC. It yields the protein CATASPTYNEQFF.

This clonotype was picked up many times. The rearrangement joins TRBV6-5 to TRBJ2-7; 7 positions match TRBD2. In germline, CDR1 is MNHEY, CDR2 SVGAGI. After removal of 4 bases from V and 1 base from J, the junction contained 10 bases not matched to a gene. The CDR3 is made up of 16 amino acids. As DNA, the CDR3 is TGTGCCAGCAGTTGGACCTCTAGCGGAAGTTCCTACGAGCAGTACTTC. Translating it yields CASSWTSSGSSYEQYF.

The chain links TRBV10-3 to TRBJ2-1, with no clear D. This CDR3 has 13 residues. CDR1 and CDR2 from the germline V gene are ENHRY and SYGVKD. V lost 10 bases and J lost 0, with 10 bases in between. This chain's CDR3 is CATRLNSYNEQFF. The CDR3 DNA sequence: TGTGCCACCCGGCTGAACTCCTACAATGAGCAGTTCTTC.

The chain uses TRBV7-2 and TRBJ1-6; 7 bases are a match to TRBD1. CDR1 and CDR2 (germline): SGHTA, FQGNSA. CDR3 length: 15 amino acids. The ends lost 3 bases at V and 5 bases at J; junction bases unmatched: 4. CDR3 sequence: CASSLTGPDNSPLHF. The CDR3 DNA reads TGTGCCAGCAGCTTGACAGGGCCCGATAATTCACCCCTCCACTTT. Full variable domain (missing parts from reference TRBV7-2 and TRBJ1-6): GAGVSQSPSNKVTEKGKDVELRCDPISGHTALYWYRQSLGQGLEFLIYFQGNSAPDKSGLPSDRFSAERTGGSVSTLTIQRTQQEDSAVYLCASSLTGPDNSPLHFGNGTRLTVT.

This clonotype has only one observation. This chain joins TRBV7-2 and TRBJ1-2, with D maybe TRBD1 (6 bases). CDR1 SGHTA and CDR2 FQGNSA come from the germline V gene. This CDR3 contains 14 residues. The V and J ends lost 5 bases and 5 bases respectively, with 15 bases between them. CDR3 coding DNA: TGTGCCAGCAGCCCTACGGGGGGCGGGTATGGCTACACCTTC. Encoded protein: CASSPTGGGYGYTF.

J is TRBJ2-1 and V is TRBV10-3; D remains ambiguous. Germline V gene data show CDR1 as ENHRY and CDR2 as SYGVKD. The CDR3 consists of 12 residues. V was clipped by 8 bases and J by 9 bases, with 14 bases between them. CDR3 bases: TGTGCCATCTCGGACGACTTCGGTGAGCAGTTCTTC. It translates to CAISDDFGEQFF.

J is TRBJ2-1 and V is TRBV7-6; D remains unclear. The germline V gene encodes CDR1 SGHVS and CDR2 FNYEAQ. There are 12 residues in the CDR3. V lost 0 bases and J lost 6, with 3 bases in between. DNA of the CDR3: TGTGCCAGCAGCTTAGCGGCCAATGAGCAGTTCTTC. The encoded protein is CASSLAANEQFF.

This chain joins TRBV27 and TRBJ2-3; 13 nucleotides align to TRBD2. Per the germline V gene, CDR1 is MNHEY and CDR2 is SMNVEV (reference sequence). Trimming removed 7 bases from V and 2 bases from J; junction bases left unmatched: 6. This CDR3 has 16 residues. CDR3 DNA: TGTGCCAGCATCTCCGGGACTAGCGGGATCACAGATACGCAGTATTTT. It yields the protein CASISGTSGITDTQYF.

Remarks on this clonotype: A clone one base away is much larger, so this may be a read error. The chain couples TRBV12-3 or TRBV12-4 to TRBJ2-5; 7 nucleotides agree with TRBD1. Trimming cost V 8 bases and J 0 bases; bases outside gene matches: 12. The CDR3 sequence is 16 residues long. The CDR3 region is CASGATGQSYQETQYF. CDR3 coding DNA: TGTGCCAGCGGTGCTACGGGACAGTCGTACCAAGAGACCCAGTACTTC.